The 27 T cell receptor beta chains reported below all come from one sample, sequenced in a study of T cells in Graves' hyperthyroidism and ophthalmopathy. TCR beta CDR3 region amplification was performed from RNA transcripts. First-round RT-PCR with HTBI primers amplified the TCR CDR3 region. TCRdb itself ran the multiplex PCR reads through MiXCR, one entry per CDR3 protein. The repertoire holds 400,000 or so distinct CDR3 sequences, roughly 15% seen once, with roughly a fifth in the top ten. Sequences were obtained from blood. These receptors came from an older woman with Graves' ophthalmopathy.

This clonotype was found a few times. The rearrangement uses TRBV7-9 and TRBJ1-3; no firm D call. Per germline, CDR1 SEHNR and CDR2 FQNEAQ (reference sequence). Trimming cost V 0 bases and J 4 bases, with 10 bases left between them. The CDR3 covers 15 residues. In DNA, the CDR3 is TGTGCCAGCAGCTTAGCAGGGTCCTCCGGAAACACCATATATTTT. It is translated as CASSLAGSSGNTIYF.

The chain joins TRBV2 to TRBJ2-1, with 9 bases fitting TRBD2. The CDR3 sequence is 14 residues long. V dropped 3 bases and J dropped 6; count of bases not matched to a gene: 3. The germline V gene encodes CDR1 SNHLY and CDR2 FYNNEI. This CDR3 reads CASSEGSGSNEQFF. The CDR3 region has the DNA TGTGCCAGCAGTGAGGGTAGCGGGAGCAATGAGCAGTTCTTC.

This clonotype came up many times. V usage is TRBV6-2 or TRBV6-3 and J usage is TRBJ2-3; TRBD2 agrees at 10 bases. Germline loops: CDR1 MNHEY, CDR2 SVGEGT. The CDR3 is 20 amino acids. The ends lost 2 bases at V and 2 bases at J; junction bases unmatched: 16. The CDR3 sequence is CASSYDTSGNLPLATDTQYF. Here the CDR3 DNA reads TGTGCCAGCAGTTACGACACTAGCGGGAACCTACCGTTAGCCACAGATACGCAGTATTTT.

Remarks on this clonotype: A clone one base away is much larger, so this may be a read error. The chain employs TRBV29-1 and TRBJ2-7; 11 nucleotides match TRBD1. This CDR3 spans 14 amino acids. Losses at the gene ends were 8 bases for V and 3 bases for J; bases not matched to a gene: 9. Germline loops: CDR1 SQVTM, CDR2 ANQGSEA. In DNA, the CDR3 is TGCAGCATTGTATCCGGGACAGGGGGCTACGAGCAGTACTTC. It specifies CSIVSGTGGYEQYF.

This chain uses TRBV7-9 with TRBJ1-5, with D perhaps TRBD1 (5 bases). Trimming left V 5 bases short and J 4 bases short, with 15 bases between. Germline CDR1 SEHNR, CDR2 FQNEAQ (reference sequence). The CDR3 is made up of 15 amino acids. In DNA form, the CDR3 reads TGTGCCAGCAGCGCCAGGGAGACCGATAATCAGCCCCAGCATTTT. This encodes CASSARETDNQPQHF.

The chain links TRBV5-6 to TRBJ2-7; 13 nucleotides align to TRBD2. CDR3 length: 19 amino acids. Per the germline V gene, CDR1 is SGHDT and CDR2 is YYEEEE. The J segment lost 5 bases and the V segment lost 3 bases, leaving 17 bases of the junction unmatched. The CDR3 here is CASSSERGTSGTQGDEQYF. The CDR3 DNA follows: TGTGCCAGCAGCTCAGAGCGGGGGACTAGCGGGACCCAGGGGGACGAGCAGTACTTC.

This clonotype came up many times. The J gene is TRBJ2-5, the V gene TRBV11-2; 8 nucleotides align to TRBD1. V shed 3 bases, J shed 4 bases, and the junction held 4 bases outside the gene matches. The CDR3 is 14 residues long. The V gene's germline CDR1 is SGHAT and CDR2 FQNNGV. The CDR3 DNA sequence: TGTGCCAGCAGCTTGCGAACAGGGGGAGAGACCCAGTACTTC. Translation gives CASSLRTGGETQYF.

This clonotype has ten or more counts. This chain connects TRBV15 to TRBJ2-5, with D uncertain. This CDR3 contains 14 residues. Germline V gene data show CDR1 as LNHNV and CDR2 as YYDKDF (reference sequence). V lost 1 base and J 4 bases, leaving 10 bases between the germline ends. CDR3 in amino acids: CATSRVEPGETQYF. The CDR3 DNA sequence: TGTGCCACCAGCAGAGTCGAGCCGGGAGAGACCCAGTACTTC.

The chain carries TRBV24-1 and TRBJ2-5; TRBD1 might be the D (6 bases). V was cut by 3 bases and J by 1 base, with 11 bases left in between. CDR1 and CDR2 from the germline V gene are KGHDR and SFDVKD. The CDR3 runs to 15 residues. The DNA for the CDR3 is TGTGCCACCAGTGATCGGGGACAACCCCAAGAGACCCAGTACTTC. Amino acids: CATSDRGQPQETQYF.

This clonotype was counted between two and nine times. V and J are TRBV30 and TRBJ1-6; TRBD1 is a possible D gene (6 bases). V was pared by 2 bases and J by 7 bases, with 12 bases between. Germline CDR1 reads GTSNPN; CDR2 reads SVGIG (reference sequence). The CDR3 length is 14 residues. DNA for the CDR3: TGTGCCTGGAGTTTTGGGGGGCGGAATTCACCCCTCCACTTT. Its protein is CAWSFGGRNSPLHF.

This clonotype was detected many times. The rearrangement uses TRBV30 and TRBJ2-2; D ambiguous. The CDR3 contains 13 residues. Germline values: CDR1 GTSNPN, CDR2 SVGIG (reference sequence). Trimming removed 4 bases at V and 2 bases at J, with 8 bases between. The CDR3 DNA reads TGTGCCTGGACACAAGGAAACACCGGGGAGCTGTTTTTT. It is translated as CAWTQGNTGELFF.

The genes are TRBV12-3 or TRBV12-4 and TRBJ2-6; D is undetermined. Trimming took off 3 bases at V and 0 bases at J, with 9 bases between the two ends. The CDR3 spans 16 residues. The DNA for the CDR3 is TGTGCCAGCAGTTTGATGGTCAGCTCTGGGGCCAACGTCCTGACTTTC. Translation: CASSLMVSSGANVLTF.

This sequence joins TRBV6-1 and TRBJ1-4; perhaps TRBD1 as D (6 bases). There are 14 residues in the CDR3. Germline V CDR1 and CDR2: MNHNS, SASEGT. V was cut by 0 bases and J by 10 bases, with 12 bases left in between. The CDR3 spells CASSEARGGGKLFF. The CDR3 DNA sequence: TGTGCCAGCAGTGAAGCGAGGGGAGGGGGAAAACTGTTTTTT.

This clonotype occurred a few times. This rearrangement joins TRBV19 to TRBJ1-2; D unresolved. With 7 bases removed from V and 4 bases from J, the gap between germline ends came to 19 bases. CDR1 and CDR2 (germline): LNHDA, SQIVND (reference sequence). The CDR3 contains 15 residues. The CDR3 reads CASTPAVGGGYGYTF. The CDR3 coding sequence is TGTGCCAGTACCCCCGCGGTGGGCGGCGGCTATGGCTACACCTTC.

The chain couples TRBV24-1 to TRBJ2-1; TRBD1 matches at 7 bases. V dropped 1 base and J dropped 9; count of bases not matched to a gene: 5. This CDR3 has 14 residues. The germline gives CDR1 KGHDR, CDR2 SFDVKD. In DNA, the CDR3 is TGTGCCACCAGTGATTTTGTAGGGGGCATTGAGCAGTTCTTC. This translates into CATSDFVGGIEQFF.

This clonotype was seen ten or more times. CDR3 nucleotides: TGTGCCAGCAGTTTACGGGAGGCTTCCTACGAGCAGTACTTC. It yields the protein CASSLREASYEQYF. The chain employs TRBV27 and TRBJ2-7; 7 bases map to TRBD2. The CDR3 is made up of 14 amino acids. Germline assignment: CDR1 MNHEY and CDR2 SMNVEV (reference sequence). V lost 2 bases to trimming and J lost 1 base; unmatched junction nucleotides: 2.

There are many counts of this clonotype. The chain links TRBV7-8 to TRBJ1-3, with a possible D match to TRBD1 (5 bases). Germline-derived CDR1 and CDR2 are SGHVS and FQNEAQ. The CDR3 loop spans 19 amino acids. V was shortened by 0 bases and J by 0 bases, with 18 bases between the two germline ends. The CDR3 sequence: CASSLASGAAALSGNTIYF. DNA of the CDR3: TGTGCCAGCAGCTTAGCGTCCGGGGCCGCGGCCCTCTCTGGAAACACCATATATTTT.

The rearrangement uses TRBV29-1 and TRBJ2-5; 11 bases are a match to TRBD1. The germline V gene has CDR1 SQVTM and CDR2 ANQGSEA. V lost 5 bases to trimming and J lost 5 bases; unmatched junction nucleotides: 7. The CDR3 is made up of 14 amino acids. The CDR3 region has the DNA TGCAGCGTTTATACCGGGACAGGGGGGGAGACCCAGTACTTC. It translates to CSVYTGTGGETQYF.

This clonotype has a single count. A much larger clone differs by one base, so this may be a read error. This sequence joins TRBV19 and TRBJ2-3; D gene unclear. From germline, CDR1 is LNHDA and CDR2 SQIVND (reference sequence). CDR3 size: 12 residues. CDR3 bases: TGTGCCGGTAGTGCCTCTTCGAATACGCAGTATTTT. Encoded protein: CAGSASSNTQYF.

This clonotype was recorded a few times. The rearrangement uses TRBV4-1 and TRBJ2-1, with 13 nucleotides matching TRBD2. Germline V gene lookup returns CDR1 MGHRA and CDR2 YSYEKL. CDR3 length equals 17 residues. V lost 2 bases, J lost 8 bases, and 9 bases stayed unmatched. CDR3 nucleotides: TGCGCCAGCAGCCAACTTTACCGGACTAGCGGGAGCGATGAGCAGTTCTTC. Its protein is CASSQLYRTSGSDEQFF.

Details on this clonotype: Being one base from a much bigger clone, this may be a read error. The chain carries TRBV6-1 and TRBJ2-7; no firm D call. The CDR3 runs to 13 residues. Germline assignment: CDR1 MNHNS and CDR2 SASEGT. V lost 3 bases to trimming and J lost 6 bases, with 12 bases between them. In DNA, the CDR3 is TGTGCCAGCAGTGACAGGCTAACCTGCGAGCAGTACTTC. Translated, it gives CASSDRLTCEQYF.

In this sample, this clonotype turned up a few times. V usage is TRBV19 and J usage is TRBJ1-2, with D possibly being TRBD1 (6 bases). V shed 4 bases and J shed 2 bases, with 17 bases lying between them. This CDR3 is built from 16 residues. Germline V gives CDR1 LNHDA, CDR2 SQIVND (reference sequence). The CDR3 DNA follows: TGTGCCAGTAGTACCTCAGGGGCACCAAAAAACTATGGCTACACCTTC. Protein sequence: CASSTSGAPKNYGYTF.

Worth noting for this clonotype: This clone may be a read error of a much larger clone one base away. This chain connects TRBV5-1 to TRBJ2-2; D may be TRBD2 (5 bases). The CDR3 runs 15 residues. Germline V CDR1 and CDR2: SGHRS, YFSETQ. Trimming removed 7 bases at V and 4 bases at J, with 17 bases between. The CDR3 nucleotides are TGCGCCAGCGGCAGCGGCGCTGAACGCACCGGGGAGCTGTTTTTT. This sequence encodes CASGSGAERTGELFF.

This clonotype occurred many times. J is TRBJ2-1 and V is TRBV3-1, with 10 bases aligning to TRBD2. CDR3 length equals 15 residues. The germline CDR1 and CDR2 sequences are LGHDT and YNNKEL (reference sequence). V lost 4 bases and J lost 7; bases outside the gene matches: 7. The CDR3 nucleotides read TGTGCCAGCAGCCTCAAACTAGCGGGACAGAATGAGCAGTTCTTC. This translates into CASSLKLAGQNEQFF.

The rearrangement uses TRBV27 and TRBJ1-3; maybe TRBD1 (6 bases). The V end was cut by 6 bases, the J end by 1 base, with 19 bases between. From germline, CDR1 is MNHEY and CDR2 SMNVEV (reference sequence). The CDR3 runs 17 residues. The CDR3, as DNA: TGTGCCAGCAGCCAAACCGGCTGGGGGGCGTCTGGAAACACCATATATTTT. It is translated as CASSQTGWGASGNTIYF.

There are many counts of this clonotype. This rearrangement joins TRBV11-2 to TRBJ2-1; 9 bases are shared with TRBD2. The germline V gene encodes CDR1 SGHAT and CDR2 FQNNGV. The CDR3 loop spans 18 amino acids. V shed 4 bases and J 3 bases; nucleotides not matched to a gene: 13. The CDR3 loop is CASSSLPPLAGYYNEQFF. The DNA for the CDR3 is TGTGCCAGCAGCTCCCTCCCCCCCCTAGCGGGATACTACAATGAGCAGTTCTTC. Full variable domain (rest looked up from reference TRBV11-2 and TRBJ2-1): EAGVAQSPRYKIIEKRQSVAFWCNPISGHATLYWYQQILGQGPKLLIQFQNNGVVDDSQLPKDRFSAERLKGVDSTLKIQPAKLEDSAVYLCASSSLPPLAGYYNEQFFGPGTRLTVL.

In its sample, this clonotype was seen many times. The chain recombines TRBV18 with TRBJ1-1; D is perhaps TRBD1 (6 bases). V lost 0 bases to trimming and J lost 1 base, with 9 bases between them. The germline V gene has CDR1 KGHSH and CDR2 LQKENI. The CDR3 has 15 residues. The CDR3 coding sequence is TGTGCCAGCTCACCACCTGGGGGCTCGAACACTGAAGCTTTCTTT. Its protein product is CASSPPGGSNTEAFF.